This TCR beta chain was sequenced during a study of blood T cell repertoires in COVID-19. Study-wide context: Nucleic acid was either cDNA or gDNA, and it came from T cells, B-cell-depleted T cells, or PBMCs.

Participants were aged about 18 to 100 years, lived in some 23 US areas, and enrolled virtually. The CDR3 spans 16 residues. CDR1 DFQATT and CDR2 SNEGSKA come from the germline V gene (reference sequence). Deletions cut 3 bases from V and 2 bases from J, with 17 bases between. In the original workflow: Amplifying reference gene primers gave estimates of nucleated cell counts. Method: immunoSEQ multiplex PCR; TCRdb's copy keeps in-frame clones and lacks some. The V and J calls and clone size were taken over from that table, and D and trimming were inferred from the DNA. Among approximately 300,000 clones listed, roughly 85% were seen once.

This clonotype was sampled from a woman aged 25 to 39 who had recovered from COVID-19. Sequences were obtained from PBMCs or T cells enriched from blood (not recorded which). The rearrangement uses TRBV20-1 and TRBJ1-5; no definite D call. Written as DNA, the CDR3 is TGCAGTGCTAGTGGTACCCGTTTGGGAGGCAATCAGCCCCAGCATTTT. This encodes CSASGTRLGGNQPQHF.